These 14 T cell receptor beta chains share one sample of origin, sequenced in a study of T cell responses to AZD1222 COVID-19 vaccine. Data came from immunoSEQ multiplex PCR; TCRdb stores just in-frame clones and leaves some out. The data contain roughly 40,000 clones, less than 85% of them singletons. Source: peripheral blood, taken on day 0 of AZD1222 vaccination. These receptors were taken from an adult in good health.

The V and J genes are TRBV7-2 and TRBJ1-2; D not certain. Per the germline V gene, CDR1 is SGHTA and CDR2 is FQGNSA. Trimming left V 5 bases short and J 7 bases short, with 17 bases between. This CDR3 has 14 residues. The DNA of the CDR3 is TGTGCCAGCAGCCCTATAGGCGGCACTTCTGGCTACACCTTC. The encoded protein is CASSPIGGTSGYTF.

The chain joins TRBV11-2 to TRBJ1-1; 11 nucleotides agree with TRBD1. Germline CDR1 is SGHAT and CDR2 is FQNNGV. Losses at the gene ends were 4 bases for V and 4 bases for J; bases not matched to a gene: 5. The CDR3 contains 15 residues. In DNA, the CDR3 is TGTGCCAGCAGCTGGGGACAGGGGGAGGGCACTGAAGCTTTCTTT. This sequence encodes CASSWGQGEGTEAFF. The full variable domain, its missing parts supplied by reference TRBV11-2 and TRBJ1-1, is EAGVAQSPRYKIIEKRQSVAFWCNPISGHATLYWYQQILGQGPKLLIQFQNNGVVDDSQLPKDRFSAERLKGVDSTLKIQPAKLEDSAVYLCASSWGQGEGTEAFFGQGTRLTVV.

The chain has TRBV28 and TRBJ2-6; D not certain. The CDR3 runs to 13 residues. CDR1 and CDR2 (germline): MDHEN, SYDVKM. V was trimmed by 10 bases and J by 0 bases, leaving 7 bases between them. In nucleotides, the CDR3 is TGTGCCACCCATAACTCTGGGGCCAACGTCCTGACTTTC. The encoded protein is CATHNSGANVLTF. Full variable domain (remainder filled in from reference TRBV28 and TRBJ2-6): DVKVTQSSRYLVKRTGEKVFLECVQDMDHENMFWYRQDPGLGLRLIYFSYDVKMKEKGDIPEGYSVSREKKERFSLILESASTNQTSMYLCATHNSGANVLTFGAGSRLTVL.

The V call is TRBV29-1, the J call TRBJ2-7; D is undetermined. The germline gives CDR1 SQVTM, CDR2 ANQGSEA. With 6 bases removed from V and 2 bases from J, the gap between germline ends came to 20 bases. The CDR3 contains 15 residues. The CDR3 region has the DNA TGCAGCGTACACGTTTCTGGAGAAATGACCTACGAGCAGTACTTC. The encoded protein is CSVHVSGEMTYEQYF.

The chain couples TRBV2 to TRBJ2-7; 9 bases are shared with TRBD2. The ends lost 9 bases at V and 2 bases at J; junction bases unmatched: 5. The CDR3 has 13 residues. Germline V CDR1 and CDR2: SNHLY, FYNNEI. CDR3 residues: CASQRGVPYEQYF. The CDR3 DNA reads as TGTGCCAGTCAGCGGGGGGTACCCTACGAGCAGTACTTC.

This rearrangement joins TRBV3-1 (or the pseudogene TRBV3-2) to TRBJ2-3; D unresolved. Trimming cost V 4 bases and J 2 bases, with 19 bases left between them. CDR1 is LGHDT, CDR2 YNNKEL, per germline (reference sequence). This CDR3 has 17 amino acids. In nucleotides, the CDR3 is TGTGCCAGCAGCCCGCTAGTACGGCCGTTGAACACAGATACGCAGTATTTT. Amino acid sequence: CASSPLVRPLNTDTQYF.

The rearrangement joins TRBV6-5 to TRBJ2-6; TRBD1 or TRBD2 may be the D gene (5 bases each). The germline V and J ends were trimmed by 8 bases and 0 bases, with 11 bases remaining between them. CDR3 length equals 15 residues. The germline V gene has CDR1 MNHEY and CDR2 SVGAGI. The DNA for the CDR3 is TGTGCCAGCGGGGGACCGCTCTCTGGGGCCAACGTCCTGACTTTC. This codes for CASGGPLSGANVLTF.

This chain uses TRBV25-1 with TRBJ2-5; D unclear. V dropped 2 bases and J dropped 0 bases, with 7 bases sitting between them. The germline CDR1 and CDR2 sequences are MGHDK and SYGVNS. The CDR3 is 14 amino acids. CDR3 DNA sequence: TGTGCCAGCAGTGAAAACCGGGACCAAGAGACCCAGTACTTC. Protein: CASSENRDQETQYF.

The rearrangement uses TRBV3-1 (or the pseudogene TRBV3-2) and TRBJ2-4, with 8 bases identical to TRBD2. Unmatched junction bases numbered 5, after V lost 7 bases and J lost 3 bases. The length of the CDR3 is 14 residues. Per the germline V gene, CDR1 is LGHDT and CDR2 is YNNKEL (reference sequence). CDR3 nucleotides: TGTGCCAGCACTGAGCGGGGGAACAAAAACATTCAGTACTTC. It codes for CASTERGNKNIQYF.

This clone was seen a handful of times. V and J are TRBV28 and TRBJ1-1, with unresolved D. CDR1 is MDHEN, CDR2 SYDVKM, per germline. The CDR3 is 14 amino acids. With 2 bases removed from V and 3 bases from J, the gap between germline ends came to 10 bases. The CDR3 nucleotides are TGTGCCAGCAGTTTAATCGGGAGGGACACTGAAGCTTTCTTT. Protein product: CASSLIGRDTEAFF.

The chain uses TRBV7-7 and TRBJ2-3; the D gene could be TRBD1 or TRBD2 (6 bases each). This CDR3 is 16 amino acids long. Trimming removed 5 bases at V and 1 base at J, with 16 bases between. The germline gives CDR1 SSHAT, CDR2 FNYEAQ (reference sequence). CDR3 nucleotide sequence: TGTGCCAGCAGCCTCGGGGGCCCGACGCGCACAGATACGCAGTATTTT. Its protein product is CASSLGGPTRTDTQYF. The full variable domain, completed using reference TRBV7-7 and TRBJ2-3, is GAGVSQSPRYKVTKRGQDVTLRCDPISSHATLYWYQQALGQGPEFLTYFNYEAQPDKSGLPSDRFSAERPEGSISTLTIQRTEQRDSAMYRCASSLGGPTRTDTQYFGPGTRLTVL.

The rearrangement links TRBV7-2 to TRBJ1-6; tentative D call: TRBD1 (6 bases). V gave up 5 bases and J gave up 7 bases, with 18 bases separating them. The CDR3 has 16 residues. The germline V gene encodes CDR1 SGHTA and CDR2 FQGNSA. As DNA, the CDR3 is TGTGCCAGCAGCAGCTATTTAACAGGGCGGAATTCACCCCTCCACTTT. Translation gives CASSSYLTGRNSPLHF.

The chain recombines TRBV4-2 with TRBJ2-3; perhaps TRBD1 as D (5 bases). Germline V CDR1 and CDR2: LGHNA, YNFKEQ. V lost 3 bases and J lost 0, with 7 bases in between. CDR3 length equals 14 residues. The CDR3 region is CASSHRASTDTQYF. CDR3 sequence (DNA): TGTGCCAGCAGCCACAGGGCTAGCACAGATACGCAGTATTTT.

V is TRBV3-1 (or the pseudogene TRBV3-2) and J is TRBJ2-1, with 7 nucleotides matching TRBD2. The CDR3 has 15 residues. After removal of 4 bases from V and 6 bases from J, the junction contained 9 bases not matched to a gene. Per the germline V gene, CDR1 is LGHDT and CDR2 is YNNKEL (reference sequence). The CDR3 bases are TGTGCCAGCAGCCCCTCCCCGCCGGGGGGCAATGAGCAGTTCTTC. Its translation is CASSPSPPGGNEQFF.